Below, one T cell receptor (beta chain) is given with its context. This may be a read error: a much more frequent sequence differs by one nucleotide. Axillary draining lymph nodes of breast cancer patients supplied the node samples. The data were obtained in a study of breast tumors, draining lymph nodes, adjacent tissues. A single record per CDR3 protein comes from TCRdb applying MiXCR to the multiplex PCR reads. This sample has approximately 100,000 distinct CDR3 sequences, with 20% to 25% found just once. The trim removed 3 bases at V and 6 bases at J, leaving 11 bases unmatched. The CDR3 is 16 residues long. Germline V gene lookup returns CDR1 SGHTA and CDR2 FQGNSA.

This chain links TRBV7-2 with TRBJ2-3, with TRBD1 matching over 8 bases. The sequence was collected from a female donor with breast cancer. Some clones in this sample may be carry-over from other donors' samples. Specimen: axillary lymph node tissue. CDR3 loop: CASSFAGTGRLDTQYF. The CDR3 DNA sequence: TGTGCCAGCAGCTTTGCCGGGACAGGCCGATTGGATACGCAGTATTTT.